The clone carrying this TCR beta chain appeared a few times. This entry belongs to a study of identical twins. This CDR3 is built from 14 residues. Germline CDR1 and CDR2: SEHNR and FQNEAQ (reference sequence). Trimming took 1 base from V and 2 from J, leaving 9 bases between them. TCRdb re-derived calls from the 5' RACE reads in MiXCR, one entry per CDR3 protein. The repertoire holds just over 450,000 distinct CDR3 sequences, with approximately 14% as singletons. These sequences were also reported in another study, on yellow fever vaccine responses in identical twins.

This rearrangement joins TRBV7-9 to TRBJ2-7; D perhaps matches TRBD1 (6 bases). The sequence was collected from a woman aged 18-35 years in good health. Sequencing was performed on CD4+ T cells sorted from blood. The chain's CDR3 is CASSLDRVPYEQYF. The CDR3 DNA follows: TGTGCCAGCAGCTTAGACAGGGTGCCCTACGAGCAGTACTTC.